The next 5 T cell receptor beta chains were all read from a single sample in a study of CD8+CD57+ T cells in acquired aplastic anemia. CDR3 and TCR beta VDJ profiling relied on genomic DNA as the template. MiXCR, run by TCRdb on the reads, gives a single entry per CDR3 protein. The sample lists 150,000 or so distinct CDR3 sequences, 55% to 80% occurring once. The specimen sequenced was sorted CD4+, CD8+, or CD8+CD57+ T cells (not recorded which) from PBMCs. The receptors come from a human donor in good health.

This chain links TRBV6-5 with TRBJ2-1; 8 bases are shared with TRBD2. Germline V lookup: CDR1 MNHEY, CDR2 SVGAGI. The V segment lost 2 bases and the J segment 7 bases; nucleotides outside the gene matches: 19. The CDR3 covers 19 residues. Written as DNA, the CDR3 is TGTGCCAGCAGTTACGAAGGGGGGCTAGCGGGTGGCTGGGGAAATGAGCAGTTCTTC. This sequence encodes CASSYEGGLAGGWGNEQFF.

J is TRBJ2-5 and V is TRBV12-3 or TRBV12-4; D ambiguous. V dropped 6 bases and J dropped 0 bases, with 2 bases sitting between them. The CDR3 consists of 11 residues. The CDR3 protein is CASRNQETQYF. CDR3 in DNA: TGTGCCAGCAGAAACCAAGAGACCCAGTACTTC.

J is TRBJ2-3 and V is TRBV11-2, with 9 positions matching TRBD2. Germline assignment: CDR1 SGHAT and CDR2 FQNNGV. J gave up 6 bases and V 5 bases, and 9 bases lay outside the gene matches. CDR3 length: 15 amino acids. As DNA, the CDR3 is TGTGCCAGCAGCCCGGGGGCGGGAGGGCCGGATACGCAGTATTTT. It is translated as CASSPGAGGPDTQYF.

The chain couples TRBV7-9 to TRBJ2-3, with D unresolved. The CDR3 is 12 residues long. Per the germline V gene, CDR1 is SEHNR and CDR2 is FQNEAQ (reference sequence). V lost 3 bases, J lost 10 bases, and 11 bases lay in between. The CDR3 loop reads CASSFKESAQYF. The DNA of the CDR3 is TGTGCCAGCAGCTTTAAGGAGTCCGCGCAGTATTTT. The variable domain in full, with the rest retrieved from reference TRBV7-9 and TRBJ2-3, is DTGVSQNPRHKITKRGQNVTFRCDPISEHNRLYWYRQTLGQGPEFLTYFQNEAQLEKSRLLSDRFSAERPKGSFSTLEIQRTEQGDSAMYLCASSFKESAQYFGPGTRLTVL.

The chain has TRBV2 and TRBJ2-3; TRBD2 matches at 8 bases. Germline lookup yields CDR1 SNHLY and CDR2 FYNNEI. V lost 7 bases to trimming and J lost 3 bases; unmatched junction nucleotides: 15. This CDR3 has 17 amino acids. The CDR3 DNA reads TGTGCCAGCACTATGAGGGGCGGCGGGGGGACAACAGATACGCAGTATTTT. It is translated as CASTMRGGGGTTDTQYF.